This entry features one T cell receptor beta chain sequence. Sequenced by immunoSEQ multiplex PCR; TCRdb stores in-frame clones only, minus some. The sample includes fewer than 250,000 clones, around 80% of them seen just once. These data come from a study of blood T cell repertoires in COVID-19. Overall study: There were acute and convalescent COVID-19 samples, and they came from the United States, Italy and Spain.

The sequenced sample was peripheral blood. This TCR was recovered from a woman in her fifties or sixties with acute or convalescent COVID-19.

This chain's CDR3 is CASRAGLAGTTDTQYF. The CDR3 nucleotides are TGTGCCAGCAGGGCGGGACTAGCGGGGACCACAGATACGCAGTATTTT. The chain has TRBV9 and TRBJ2-3, with 13 bases aligning to TRBD2. Germline CDR1 reads SGDLS; CDR2 reads YYNGEE. Germline trimming cut 5 bases from V and 2 bases from J; bases unmatched to any gene: 5. This CDR3 has 16 amino acids.